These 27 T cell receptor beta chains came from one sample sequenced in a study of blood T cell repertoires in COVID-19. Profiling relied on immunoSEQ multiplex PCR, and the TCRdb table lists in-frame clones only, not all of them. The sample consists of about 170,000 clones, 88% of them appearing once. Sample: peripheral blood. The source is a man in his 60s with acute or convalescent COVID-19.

CDR3 nucleotides: TGTGCCAGCAGTTCGGGGGGACAGGGGGCAAATGAGCAGTTCTTC. This translates into CASSSGGQGANEQFF. The V gene is TRBV6-2 or TRBV6-3, the J gene TRBJ2-1; 12 nucleotides line up with TRBD1. This CDR3 comprises 15 residues. From germline, CDR1 is MNHEY and CDR2 SVGEGT. Losses at the gene ends were 4 bases for V and 7 bases for J; bases not matched to a gene: 5.

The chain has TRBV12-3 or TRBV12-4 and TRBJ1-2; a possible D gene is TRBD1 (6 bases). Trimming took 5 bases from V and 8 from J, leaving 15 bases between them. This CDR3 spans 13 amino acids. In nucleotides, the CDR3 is TGTGCCAGCAGTGAGGACCTTAGGGGGGGCTACACCTTC. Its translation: CASSEDLRGGYTF.

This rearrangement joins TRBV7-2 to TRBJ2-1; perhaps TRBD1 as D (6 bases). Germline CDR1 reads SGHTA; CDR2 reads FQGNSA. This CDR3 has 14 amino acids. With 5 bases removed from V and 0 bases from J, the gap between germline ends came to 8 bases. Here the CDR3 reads CASSPDSSYNEQFF. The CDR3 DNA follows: TGTGCCAGCAGCCCGGACAGCTCCTACAATGAGCAGTTCTTC.

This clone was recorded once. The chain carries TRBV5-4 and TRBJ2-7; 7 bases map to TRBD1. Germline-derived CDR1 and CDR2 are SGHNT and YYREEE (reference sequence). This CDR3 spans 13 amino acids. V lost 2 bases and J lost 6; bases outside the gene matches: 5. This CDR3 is CASSFTGAGEQYF. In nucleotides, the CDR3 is TGTGCCAGCAGCTTTACAGGGGCGGGCGAGCAGTACTTC.

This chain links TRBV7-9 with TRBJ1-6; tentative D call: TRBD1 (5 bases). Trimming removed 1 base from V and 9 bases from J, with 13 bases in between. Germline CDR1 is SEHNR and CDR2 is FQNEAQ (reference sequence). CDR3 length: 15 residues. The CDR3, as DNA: TGTGCCAGCAGCTTAGGACAAGGGGAAGGTTCACCCCTCCACTTT. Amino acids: CASSLGQGEGSPLHF. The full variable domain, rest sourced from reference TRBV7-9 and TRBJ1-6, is DTGVSQNPRHKITKRGQNVTFRCDPISEHNRLYWYRQTLGQGPEFLTYFQNEAQLEKSRLLSDRFSAERPKGSFSTLEIQRTEQGDSAMYLCASSLGQGEGSPLHFGNGTRLTVT.

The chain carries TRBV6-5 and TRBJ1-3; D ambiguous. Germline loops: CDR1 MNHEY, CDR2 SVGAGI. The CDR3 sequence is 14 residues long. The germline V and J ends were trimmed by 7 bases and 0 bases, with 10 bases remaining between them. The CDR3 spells CASKRHLSGNTIYF. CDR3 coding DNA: TGTGCCAGCAAGAGACACCTCTCTGGAAACACCATATATTTT.

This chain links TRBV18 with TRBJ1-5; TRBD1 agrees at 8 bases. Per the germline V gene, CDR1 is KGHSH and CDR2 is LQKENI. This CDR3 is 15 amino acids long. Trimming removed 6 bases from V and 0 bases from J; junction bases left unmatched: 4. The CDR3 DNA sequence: TGTGCCAGCTCCAGGACAGGGACTAGCAATCAGCCCCAGCATTTT. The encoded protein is CASSRTGTSNQPQHF. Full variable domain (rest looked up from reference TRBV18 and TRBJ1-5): NAGVMQNPRHLVRRRGQEARLRCSPMKGHSHVYWYRQLPEEGLKFMVYLQKENIIDESGMPKERFSAEFPKEGPSILRIQQVVRGDSAAYFCASSRTGTSNQPQHFGDGTRLSIL.

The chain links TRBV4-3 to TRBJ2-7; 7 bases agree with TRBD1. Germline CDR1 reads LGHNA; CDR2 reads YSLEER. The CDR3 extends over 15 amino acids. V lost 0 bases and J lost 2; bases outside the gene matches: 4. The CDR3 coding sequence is TGCGCCAGCAGCCAAGATCCGCAGGGGGCCTACGAGCAGTACTTC. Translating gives CASSQDPQGAYEQYF.

CDR3 nucleotides: TGTGCCAGCAGAAGACAAGGACAGGGGGCAAACACCGGGGAGCTGTTTTTT. Translating it yields CASRRQGQGANTGELFF. The rearrangement uses TRBV7-3 and TRBJ2-2, with 11 bases fitting TRBD1. Germline CDR1 and CDR2: SGHTA and FQGTGA. After removal of 6 bases from V and 2 bases from J, the junction contained 8 bases not matched to a gene. The length of the CDR3 is 17 residues.

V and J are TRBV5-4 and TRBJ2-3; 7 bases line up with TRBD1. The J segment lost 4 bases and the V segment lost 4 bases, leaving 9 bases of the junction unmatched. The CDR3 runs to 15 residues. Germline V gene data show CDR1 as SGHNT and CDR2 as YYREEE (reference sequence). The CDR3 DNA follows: TGTGCCAGCAGCCTGGGACAGCCTCGCGCAGATACGCAGTATTTT. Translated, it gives CASSLGQPRADTQYF. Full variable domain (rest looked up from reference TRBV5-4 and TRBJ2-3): ETGVTQSPTHLIKTRGQQVTLRCSSQSGHNTVSWYQQALGQGPQFIFQYYREEENGRGNFPPRFSGLQFPNYSSELNVNALELDDSALYLCASSLGQPRADTQYFGPGTRLTVL.

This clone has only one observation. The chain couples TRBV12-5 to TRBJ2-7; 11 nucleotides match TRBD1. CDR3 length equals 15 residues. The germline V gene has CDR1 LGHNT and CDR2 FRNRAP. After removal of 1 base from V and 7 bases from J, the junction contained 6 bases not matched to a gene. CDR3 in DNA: TGTGCTAGTGGTTTGGGCTGGACAGGGGGCCTTGAGCAGTACTTC. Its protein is CASGLGWTGGLEQYF. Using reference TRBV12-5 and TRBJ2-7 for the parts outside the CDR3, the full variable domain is DARVTQTPRHKVTEMGQEVTMRCQPILGHNTVFWYRQTMMQGLELLAYFRNRAPLDDSGMPKDRFSAEMPDATLATLKIQPSEPRDSAVYFCASGLGWTGGLEQYFGPGTRLTVT.

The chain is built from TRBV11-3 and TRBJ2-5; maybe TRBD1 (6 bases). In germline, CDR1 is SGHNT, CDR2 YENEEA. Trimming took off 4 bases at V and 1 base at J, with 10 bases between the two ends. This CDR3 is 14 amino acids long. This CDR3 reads CASSYRATQETQYF. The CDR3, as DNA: TGTGCCAGCAGCTACAGGGCGACCCAAGAGACCCAGTACTTC.

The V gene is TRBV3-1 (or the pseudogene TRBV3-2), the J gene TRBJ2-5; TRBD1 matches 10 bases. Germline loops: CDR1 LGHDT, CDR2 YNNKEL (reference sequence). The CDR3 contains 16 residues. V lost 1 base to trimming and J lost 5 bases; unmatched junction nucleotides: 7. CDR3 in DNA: TGTGCCAGCAGCCAAGGAGGGACAGGGGTCAAGGAGACCCAGTACTTC. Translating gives CASSQGGTGVKETQYF.

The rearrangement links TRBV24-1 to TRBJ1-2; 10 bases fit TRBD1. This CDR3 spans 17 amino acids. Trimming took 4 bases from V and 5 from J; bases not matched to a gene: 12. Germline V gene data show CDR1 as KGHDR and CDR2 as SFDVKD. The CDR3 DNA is TGTGCCACCAGTGACTCAACTGACAGGGGGCGCGCGTATGGCTACACCTTC. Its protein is CATSDSTDRGRAYGYTF.

The CDR3 DNA follows: TGTGCCAGCAGTCCGGGACAGGGGGTAGAGACCCAGTACTTC. Translating it yields CASSPGQGVETQYF. This sequence joins TRBV25-1 and TRBJ2-5; TRBD1 matches at 11 bases. Germline values: CDR1 MGHDK, CDR2 SYGVNS. The CDR3 totals 14 residues. With 5 bases clipped from V and 4 bases from J, the junction kept 3 bases outside the gene matches.

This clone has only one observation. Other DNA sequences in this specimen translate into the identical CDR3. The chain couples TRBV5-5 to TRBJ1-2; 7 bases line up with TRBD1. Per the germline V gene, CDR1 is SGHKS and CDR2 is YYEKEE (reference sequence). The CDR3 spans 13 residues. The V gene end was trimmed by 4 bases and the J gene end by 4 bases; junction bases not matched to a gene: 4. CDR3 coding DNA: TGTGCCAGCAGCCTGGGACAGAGCTATGGCTACACCTTC. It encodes CASSLGQSYGYTF. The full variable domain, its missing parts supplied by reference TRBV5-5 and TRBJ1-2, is DAGVTQSPTHLIKTRGQQVTLRCSPISGHKSVSWYQQVLGQGPQFIFQYYEKEERGRGNFPDRFSARQFPNYSSELNVNALLLGDSALYLCASSLGQSYGYTFGSGTRLTVV.

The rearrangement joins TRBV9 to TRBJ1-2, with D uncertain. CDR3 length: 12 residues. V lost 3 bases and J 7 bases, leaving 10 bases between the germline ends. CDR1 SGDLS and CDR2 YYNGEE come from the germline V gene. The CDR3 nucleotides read TGTGCCAGCAGCGGTTTTGAGGTTGGCTACACCTTC. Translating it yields CASSGFEVGYTF.

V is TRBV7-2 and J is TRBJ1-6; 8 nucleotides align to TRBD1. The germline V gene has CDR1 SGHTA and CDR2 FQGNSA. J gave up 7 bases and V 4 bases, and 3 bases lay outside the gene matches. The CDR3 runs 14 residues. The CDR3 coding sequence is TGTGCCAGCAGCTCCACAGGGGGAAATTCACCCCTCCACTTT. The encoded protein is CASSSTGGNSPLHF.

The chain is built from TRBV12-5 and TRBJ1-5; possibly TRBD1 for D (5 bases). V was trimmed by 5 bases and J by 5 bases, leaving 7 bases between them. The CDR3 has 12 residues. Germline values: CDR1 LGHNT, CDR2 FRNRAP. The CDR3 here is CASGLGDQPQHF. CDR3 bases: TGTGCTAGTGGTCTAGGGGATCAGCCCCAGCATTTT.

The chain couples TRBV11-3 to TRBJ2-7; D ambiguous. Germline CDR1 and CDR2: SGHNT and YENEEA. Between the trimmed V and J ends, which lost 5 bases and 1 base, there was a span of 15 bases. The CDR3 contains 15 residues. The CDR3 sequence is CASSPLLGRSYEQYF. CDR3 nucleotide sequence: TGTGCCAGCAGCCCCCTTTTAGGCAGGTCCTACGAGCAGTACTTC.

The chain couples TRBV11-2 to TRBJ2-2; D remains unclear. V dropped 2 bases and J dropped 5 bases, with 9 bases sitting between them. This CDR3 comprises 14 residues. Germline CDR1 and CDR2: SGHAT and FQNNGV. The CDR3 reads CASSLLTGTGELFF. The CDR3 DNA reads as TGTGCCAGCAGCTTACTGACTGGGACCGGGGAGCTGTTTTTT.

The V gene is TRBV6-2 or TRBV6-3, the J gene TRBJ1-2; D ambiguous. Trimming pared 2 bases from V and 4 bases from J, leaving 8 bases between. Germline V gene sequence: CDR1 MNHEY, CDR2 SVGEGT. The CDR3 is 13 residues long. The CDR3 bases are TGTGCCAGCAGTTACGAGGGCAGCTATGGCTACACCTTC. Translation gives CASSYEGSYGYTF.

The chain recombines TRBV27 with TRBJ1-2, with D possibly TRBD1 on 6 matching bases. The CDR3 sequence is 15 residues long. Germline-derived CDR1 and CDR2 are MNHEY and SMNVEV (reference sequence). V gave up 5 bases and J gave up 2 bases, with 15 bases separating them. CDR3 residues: CASSEGGNGNYGYTF. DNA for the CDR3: TGTGCCAGCAGTGAGGGGGGGAATGGGAACTATGGCTACACCTTC.

This CDR3 reads CASSYRQGPGDTQYF. CDR3 coding DNA: TGTGCCAGCAGCTACAGACAGGGGCCAGGAGATACGCAGTATTTT. The chain uses TRBV6-5 and TRBJ2-3; 8 positions match TRBD1. There are 15 residues in the CDR3. With V trimmed by 6 bases and J by 5 bases, 10 bases remained unmatched. Looked up from germline, CDR1 is MNHEY and CDR2 is SVGAGI.

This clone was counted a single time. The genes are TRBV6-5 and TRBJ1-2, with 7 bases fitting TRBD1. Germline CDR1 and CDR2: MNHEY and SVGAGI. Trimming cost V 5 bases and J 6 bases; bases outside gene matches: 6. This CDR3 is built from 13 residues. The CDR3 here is CASSPDRDHGYTF. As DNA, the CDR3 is TGTGCCAGCAGTCCCGACAGGGACCATGGCTACACCTTC.

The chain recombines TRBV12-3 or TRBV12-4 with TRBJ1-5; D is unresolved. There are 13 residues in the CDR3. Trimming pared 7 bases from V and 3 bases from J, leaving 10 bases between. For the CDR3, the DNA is TGTGCCAGCACCTTCTCTCTCAATCAGCCCCAGCATTTT. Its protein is CASTFSLNQPQHF.

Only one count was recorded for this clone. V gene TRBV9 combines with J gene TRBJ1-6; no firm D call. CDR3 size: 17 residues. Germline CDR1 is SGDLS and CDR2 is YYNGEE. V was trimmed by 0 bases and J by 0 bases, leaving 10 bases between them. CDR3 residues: CASSVGGGSSYNSPLHF. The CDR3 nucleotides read TGTGCCAGCAGCGTAGGGGGAGGGAGCTCCTATAATTCACCCCTCCACTTT.